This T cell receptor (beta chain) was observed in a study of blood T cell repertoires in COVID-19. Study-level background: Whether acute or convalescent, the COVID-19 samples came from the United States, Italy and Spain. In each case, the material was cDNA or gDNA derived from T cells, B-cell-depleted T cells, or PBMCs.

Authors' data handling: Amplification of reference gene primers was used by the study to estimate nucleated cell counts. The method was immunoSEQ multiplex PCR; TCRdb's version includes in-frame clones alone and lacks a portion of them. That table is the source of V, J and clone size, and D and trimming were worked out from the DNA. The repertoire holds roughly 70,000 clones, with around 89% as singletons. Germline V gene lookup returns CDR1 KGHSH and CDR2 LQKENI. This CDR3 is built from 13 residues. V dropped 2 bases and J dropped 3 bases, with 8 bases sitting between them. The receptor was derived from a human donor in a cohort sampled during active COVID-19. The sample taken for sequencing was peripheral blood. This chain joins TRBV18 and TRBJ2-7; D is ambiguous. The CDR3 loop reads CASSPDDFYEQYF. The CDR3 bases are TGTGCCAGCTCACCAGACGACTTCTACGAGCAGTACTTC.